This T cell receptor beta chain derives from a study of CD8+CD57+ T cells in acquired aplastic anemia (dated by TCRdb to 2017 to 2018). Turning to the overall study: DNA extracted from sorted CD4+ and CD8+ cells had a mean of about 3.2 ug, with a range of roughly 0.17 to 27.4 ug. Healthy donor samples averaged approximately 10 million reads for CD4+ and roughly 11 million for CD8+ cells. Overall results and qualifications from the work: Although around 30 CD8+ CDR3 sequences were shared by patients and controls, these sequences appeared highly expressed in patients and within the immunodominant clones of patients. Between patients and healthy controls, no significant difference in CD8+ Simpson's diversity was found (P=0.060).

In this study, sorted CD4+ and CD8+ T cells from the blood of healthy subjects and of severe aplastic anemia patients had their TCR repertoires deep-sequenced. Ficoll-Paque density gradient centrifugation was used to isolate peripheral blood mononuclear cells. Before DNA extraction, CD4+ and CD8+ T cells were sorted by FACS or by magnetic beads. Genomic DNA served as template for TCR beta VDJ combination and CDR3 sequence profiling. TCR repertoire sequencing was run on an Illumina HiSeq 2000. The authors' analysis ran thus. Repertoires were assessed using TRBV/TRBJ rearrangement plots, CDR3 size and DJ length profiles, and Simpson's diversity index. Whichever DNA sequence was most abundant in the deep sequencing data was defined as the immunodominant clone. CDR3 amino acid sequences were checked for sharing between subjects and were compared against published repertoires and the VDJdb database. Clones were called with MiXCR by TCRdb after fastp trimmed the public reads at Q25, and only in-frame beta chains were retained. When rows share a CDR3 protein, they turn into one entry using the most common DNA and genes. It is TCRdb's table, rather than the study itself, that gives the V and J calls and clone size. The sample contains about 400,000 distinct CDR3 sequences, just under 70% of them found a single time. Approximately 3.8% of the sample lies in the top ten.

Reading from cysteine to valine, the CDR3 counts 14 amino acids. Only the CDR3 DNA is retained, 42 bases long and in frame from the first base. Sequences SSHAT (CDR1) and FNYEAQ (CDR2) are obtained from the germline V gene (reference sequence). For this clonotype: The antigen this receptor binds is unknown. Base qualities are not provided; no much larger clone lies one nucleotide away.

Sequences were obtained from sorted CD4+, CD8+, or CD8+CD57+ T cells (not recorded which) from PBMCs. This clonotype originated in a human donor in good health, serving as a control. The rearrangement joined TRBV7-7 to TRBJ2-7; the D gene is perhaps TRBD1, from 5 matching bases. CDR3 loop: CASSLGPDRYGQYV. The DNA is as follows: TGTGCCAGCAGCTTAGGGCCCGACAGATACGGGCAGTACGTC.